This record concerns one TCR beta chain sequence. Its antigen is still unknown. The protocol was immunoSEQ multiplex PCR, while the TCRdb copy is restricted to in-frame clones and leaves out a portion. Among 2 million to 3 million clones listed, roughly 93% were seen once. The V end was cut by 4 bases, the J end by 8 bases, with 14 bases between. Germline V lookup: CDR1 MNHNS, CDR2 SASEGT. The CDR3 consists of 13 residues. These data come from a study of shared clonotypes between healthy human individuals. Study outcomes and limitations: Sampling used blood alone; tissue repertoires probably differ.

The chain links TRBV6-1 to TRBJ1-1, with D unresolved. The sample taken for sequencing was naive CD4+ T cells from PBMCs. Subset denoted: CD45RA+ positively selected. The TCR originated in a man aged 18 to 30 in good health. Some clones in this sample may be carry-over from other donors' samples. The CDR3 DNA reads as TGTGCCAGCAGTGTAGCCCACGAAAGAGAAGCTTTCTTT. Protein sequence: CASSVAHEREAFF.